The next 25 T cell receptor beta chains were all read from a single sample in a study of blood T cell repertoires in COVID-19. TCRdb's table, derived via immunoSEQ multiplex PCR, lists solely in-frame clones and lacks some. The sample consists of 100,000 to 150,000 clones, about 80% of them appearing once. The sequencing sample was made of peripheral blood. All receptors derive from a woman aged 50 to 60 with acute or convalescent COVID-19.

This chain uses TRBV3-1 (or the pseudogene TRBV3-2) with TRBJ1-4, with D possibly TRBD1 on 6 matching bases. Germline CDR1 LGHDT, CDR2 YNNKEL (reference sequence). Trimming shortened V by 1 base and J by 10 bases, and 10 bases separated the two germline ends. There are 13 residues in the CDR3. The CDR3 protein is CASSQAGQRKLFF. CDR3 in DNA: TGTGCCAGCAGCCAAGCAGGACAGCGAAAACTGTTTTTT.

This rearrangement joins TRBV19 to TRBJ2-2; unclear D gene. The germline CDR1 and CDR2 sequences are LNHDA and SQIVND (reference sequence). This CDR3 spans 13 amino acids. Trimming removed 4 bases from V and 8 bases from J, with 11 bases in between. Written as DNA, the CDR3 is TGTGCCAGTAGTACGTCTAGGTATGGGGAGCTGTTTTTT. It codes for CASSTSRYGELFF. The full variable domain, its missing parts supplied by reference TRBV19 and TRBJ2-2, is DGGITQSPKYLFRKEGQNVTLSCEQNLNHDAMYWYRQDPGQGLRLIYYSQIVNDFQKGDIAEGYSVSREKKESFPLTVTSAQKNPTAFYLCASSTSRYGELFFGEGSRLTVL.

The count of this clone is one. V and J are TRBV2 and TRBJ1-5; possibly TRBD1 for D (5 bases). The CDR3 runs 14 residues. Germline-derived CDR1 and CDR2 are SNHLY and FYNNEI. Trimming took off 6 bases at V and 2 bases at J, with 11 bases between the two ends. In DNA, the CDR3 is TGTGCCAGCAGCTCTCAGGGCGGCAATCAGCCCCAGCATTTT. This gives the protein CASSSQGGNQPQHF.

The chain recombines TRBV9 with TRBJ1-2, with D perhaps matching TRBD1 (5 bases). V was shortened by 6 bases and J by 2 bases, with 17 bases between the two germline ends. CDR3 length equals 15 residues. Germline CDR1 reads SGDLS; CDR2 reads YYNGEE. CDR3: CASKGDTGSNYGYTF. The CDR3 DNA reads TGTGCCAGCAAGGGTGATACAGGTTCCAACTATGGCTACACCTTC.

The rearrangement links TRBV2 to TRBJ1-5, with D possibly matching TRBD1 (6 bases). Looked up from germline, CDR1 is SNHLY and CDR2 is FYNNEI. The CDR3 is 14 residues long. The V gene lost 4 bases and the J gene lost 5 bases, with 12 bases spanning the gap. The DNA for the CDR3 is TGTGCCAGCAGTGCCGGACAGACGTATCAGCCCCAGCATTTT. Its translation: CASSAGQTYQPQHF. The variable domain in full, with the rest retrieved from reference TRBV2 and TRBJ1-5, is EPEVTQTPSHQVTQMGQEVILRCVPISNHLYFYWYRQILGQKVEFLVSFYNNEISEKSEIFDDQFSVERPDGSNFTLKIRSTKLEDSAMYFCASSAGQTYQPQHFGDGTRLSIL.

The chain carries TRBV5-1 and TRBJ2-3; 8 nucleotides match TRBD2. The CDR3 contains 16 residues. V lost 0 bases and J lost 6; bases outside the gene matches: 9. CDR1 and CDR2 (germline): SGHRS, YFSETQ. DNA of the CDR3: TGCGCCAGCAGCTTGGGGGAGTTAGCGGGACTGGATACGCAGTATTTT. Amino acids: CASSLGELAGLDTQYF.

The J gene is TRBJ1-2, the V gene TRBV6-4; TRBD1 aligns across 8 bases. V was pared by 8 bases and J by 7 bases, with 9 bases of the junction left unmatched. Germline V gene sequence: CDR1 MRHNA, CDR2 SNTAGT. This CDR3 is 13 amino acids long. The CDR3 reads CASLTGGNCGYTF. CDR3 nucleotide sequence: TGTGCCAGCCTAACAGGGGGGAATTGTGGCTACACCTTC.

V usage is TRBV24-1 and J usage is TRBJ2-1; the match to TRBD2 covers 7 bases. The CDR3 extends over 13 amino acids. The V and J ends lost 3 bases and 9 bases, in that order; junction bases with no gene match: 4. CDR1 is KGHDR and CDR2 is SFDVKD in the germline V gene. In DNA form, the CDR3 reads TGTGCCACCAGTGATAGCGGGAAGTTTGAGCAGTTCTTC. It codes for CATSDSGKFEQFF.

The rearrangement uses TRBV23-1 and TRBJ2-1; 7 bases align to TRBD2. TRBV23-1 is identified as an open reading frame with a role that is uncertain. The CDR3 loop spans 15 amino acids. J was trimmed by 2 bases and V by 0 bases; bases with no gene match: 1. CDR3 sequence (DNA): TGCGCCAGCAGTCAATCGGGGGGGGCCTACAATGAGCAGTTCTTC. Translated, it gives CASSQSGGAYNEQFF.

This clone was detected a few times. The rearrangement joins TRBV7-9 to TRBJ1-3; D unclear. The CDR3 length is 18 residues. Trimming took 4 bases from V and 0 from J, leaving 19 bases between them. Looked up from germline, CDR1 is SEHNR and CDR2 is FQNEAQ (reference sequence). The CDR3 reads CASSSVLTADYSGNTIYF. The CDR3 DNA follows: TGTGCCAGCAGCTCAGTCTTGACCGCTGACTACTCTGGAAACACCATATATTTT.

The rearrangement uses TRBV19 and TRBJ2-7, with 8 bases matching TRBD1. The CDR3 length is 15 residues. The germline CDR1 and CDR2 sequences are LNHDA and SQIVND (reference sequence). Trimming removed 6 bases from V and 3 bases from J; junction bases left unmatched: 10. CDR3 DNA sequence: TGTGCCAGTAGGAGTGGGACAGGCGTGGACTACGAGCAGTACTTC. Encoded protein: CASRSGTGVDYEQYF.

V is TRBV15 and J is TRBJ2-1; D is possibly TRBD2 (5 bases). The germline CDR1 and CDR2 sequences are LNHNV and YYDKDF (reference sequence). V was trimmed by 1 base and J by 8 bases, leaving 15 bases between them. This CDR3 spans 15 amino acids. Here the CDR3 DNA reads TGTGCCACCAGCAGAGGAGGTCTAGCTTGGGATGAGCAGTTCTTC. It is translated as CATSRGGLAWDEQFF.

V and J are TRBV11-2 and TRBJ2-5; TRBD1 aligns across 11 bases. CDR3 size: 16 residues. CDR1 and CDR2 from the germline V gene are SGHAT and FQNNGV. V was pared by 8 bases and J by 4 bases, with 12 bases of the junction left unmatched. CDR3 amino acids: CASGKGGQGVSETQYF. The CDR3 DNA sequence: TGTGCCAGCGGAAAGGGGGGACAGGGGGTTTCAGAGACCCAGTACTTC.

The rearrangement links TRBV2 to TRBJ2-4; D is possibly TRBD1 (5 bases). Germline V CDR1 and CDR2: SNHLY, FYNNEI. The CDR3 loop spans 16 amino acids. Trimming removed 6 bases from V and 0 bases from J, with 15 bases in between. The CDR3 loop reads CASRLDNTIAKNIQYF. The CDR3 nucleotides read TGTGCCAGCAGGTTGGACAACACCATAGCCAAAAACATTCAGTACTTC.

This clone was seen more than once but under ten times. The chain has TRBV6-2 or TRBV6-3 and TRBJ2-3; the match to TRBD2 covers 15 bases. The junction had 12 bases not matched to a gene; V was cut back by 6 bases and J by 2 bases. This CDR3 contains 19 residues. Germline V gene data show CDR1 as MNHEY and CDR2 as SVGEGT. Written as DNA, the CDR3 is TGTGCCAGCAGCCGCTATTTTGGACTAGCGGGGGGGGTCACAGATACGCAGTATTTT. Translating gives CASSRYFGLAGGVTDTQYF.

This clone was found once. The rearrangement joins TRBV9 to TRBJ1-2; no definite D call. Germline CDR1 SGDLS, CDR2 YYNGEE. The CDR3 is 13 residues long. V lost 0 bases, J lost 14 bases, and 17 bases lay in between. The chain's CDR3 is CASSVGDVELRTF. The DNA for the CDR3 is TGTGCCAGCAGCGTAGGAGATGTGGAGCTGCGGACCTTC.

This chain joins TRBV5-1 and TRBJ1-4; 7 positions agree with TRBD1. CDR1 and CDR2 from the germline V gene are SGHRS and YFSETQ. Losses at the gene ends were 4 bases for V and 8 bases for J; bases not matched to a gene: 8. This CDR3 is built from 14 residues. The CDR3 reads CASSNTGVEEKLFF. CDR3 nucleotide sequence: TGCGCCAGCAGCAACACAGGGGTGGAGGAAAAACTGTTTTTT. The full variable domain, in which reference TRBV5-1 and TRBJ1-4 provide the parts outside the CDR3, is KAGVTQTPRYLIKTRGQQVTLSCSPISGHRSVSWYQQTPGQGLQFLFEYFSETQRNKGNFPGRFSGRQFSNSRSEMNVSTLELGDSALYLCASSNTGVEEKLFFGSGTQLSVL.

The chain recombines TRBV5-1 with TRBJ1-2, with 7 bases matching TRBD1. From germline, CDR1 is SGHRS and CDR2 YFSETQ. The CDR3 covers 15 residues. After removal of 4 bases from V and 0 bases from J, the junction contained 6 bases not matched to a gene. The CDR3 region has the DNA TGCGCCAGCAGCCCAGGGGGGACAACTAACTATGGCTACACCTTC. It encodes CASSPGGTTNYGYTF.

This chain links TRBV7-9 with TRBJ1-3; no clear D. V was shortened by 0 bases and J by 0 bases, with 6 bases between the two germline ends. The germline V gene has CDR1 SEHNR and CDR2 FQNEAQ (reference sequence). The length of the CDR3 is 15 residues. CDR3 protein: CASSLAGSSGNTIYF. As DNA, the CDR3 is TGTGCCAGCAGCTTAGCTGGTAGCTCTGGAAACACCATATATTTT.

This clone was found a few times. V and J are TRBV6-5 and TRBJ1-1; perhaps TRBD1 as D (5 bases). V was cut by 5 bases and J by 1 base, with 8 bases left in between. Germline loops: CDR1 MNHEY, CDR2 SVGAGI. This CDR3 region has 13 residues. This CDR3 is CASSLDRNTEAFF. CDR3 bases: TGTGCCAGCAGTCTAGACAGGAACACTGAAGCTTTCTTT.

The rearrangement uses TRBV9 and TRBJ2-3; D is possibly TRBD1 (6 bases). Germline-derived CDR1 and CDR2 are SGDLS and YYNGEE. Trimming removed 3 bases at V and 2 bases at J, with 19 bases between. The CDR3 has 17 residues. This chain's CDR3 is CASSGGPQGWATDTQYF. In DNA form, the CDR3 reads TGTGCCAGCAGCGGAGGACCCCAGGGGTGGGCCACAGATACGCAGTATTTT.

This chain connects TRBV11-2 to TRBJ2-3, with TRBD2 matching over 11 bases. The trim removed 1 base at V and 6 bases at J, leaving 0 bases unmatched. Germline V gene lookup returns CDR1 SGHAT and CDR2 FQNNGV. The CDR3 loop spans 14 amino acids. The CDR3 here is CASSLGTSGDTQYF. CDR3 in DNA: TGTGCCAGCAGCTTAGGGACTAGCGGGGATACGCAGTATTTT.

The V gene is TRBV9, the J gene TRBJ1-4; 7 positions agree with TRBD1. The CDR3 runs 15 residues. The V gene's germline CDR1 is SGDLS and CDR2 YYNGEE. V trimming: 4 bases; J trimming: 6 bases; junction bases outside the gene matches: 9. The CDR3 region has the DNA TGTGCCAGCAGCTCTCTGACAGGGAGTGATGAAAAACTGTTTTTT. Translating gives CASSSLTGSDEKLFF.

V is TRBV28 and J is TRBJ1-3; the D is unclear. The CDR3 spans 15 residues. V was shortened by 7 bases and J by 0 bases, with 13 bases between the two germline ends. CDR1 and CDR2 (germline): MDHEN, SYDVKM. The CDR3 DNA follows: TGTGCCAGCACTCCCCTGTTCCTCTCTGGAAACACCATATATTTT. This translates into CASTPLFLSGNTIYF.

The V and J genes are TRBV7-2 and TRBJ2-3; 7 bases are shared with TRBD2. Germline V CDR1 and CDR2: SGHTA, FQGNSA. This CDR3 has 17 amino acids. Losses at the gene ends were 4 bases for V and 5 bases for J; bases not matched to a gene: 15. The CDR3 sequence: CASSSPGGGSRIDTQYF. CDR3 bases: TGTGCCAGCAGCTCTCCGGGTGGCGGGAGTAGAATAGATACGCAGTATTTT.